This T cell receptor (beta chain) was retrieved from a study of graft-versus-host responses after intestinal transplantation. Study-wide findings and caveats: Among recipient marrow samples, GvH clones were found; some appeared first in ileum or blood.

This table comes from immunoSEQ multiplex PCR, and its TCRdb copy is limited to in-frame clones, with some not included. Of 16,000 or so clones in the sample, about 95% were seen once. Details on this clone: What it recognizes is unknown.

Per germline, CDR1 MGHRA and CDR2 YSYEKL. CDR3 size: 13 residues. The V and J ends lost 4 bases and 11 bases respectively, with 14 bases between them. The sample consisted of PBMCs, taken 23 days after intestinal transplant. This chain joins TRBV4-1 and TRBJ1-4; D is unclear. The TCR originated in a human patient who received an intestinal transplant, so some T cells may come from the graft donor. The CDR3 DNA follows: TGCGCCAGCAGCCGTGACTTAAGAGAGAAACTGTTTTTT. Translation: CASSRDLREKLFF.